The 28 T cell receptor beta chains reported below all come from one sample, sequenced in a study of blood T cell repertoires in COVID-19 (dated by TCRdb to 2020 to 2022). The library was obtained by the immunoSEQ multiplex PCR assay. This is the immuneACCESS table as TCRdb keeps it, with only in-frame sequences that have V and J called. A part of the clones is gone; compared with another copy, unresolved V genes explain less than half, and the rest is unexplained. For this sample the table gives hundreds of thousands of clones, of which 87% were detected only once. About 6% of the sample is held by the ten biggest clonotypes. Material for sequencing was PBMCs or T cells enriched from blood (not recorded which). These receptors all come from a woman aged 30 to 39 with acute COVID-19.

The V gene is TRBV18, the J gene TRBJ2-5; D remains unclear. The CDR3 extends over 13 amino acids. The germline V gene has CDR1 KGHSH and CDR2 LQKENI. The V gene lost 2 bases and the J gene lost 2 bases, with 6 bases spanning the gap. This chain's CDR3 is CASSPLLQETQYF. The CDR3, as DNA: TGTGCCAGCTCACCATTACTACAAGAGACCCAGTACTTC.

V and J are TRBV7-8 and TRBJ2-7; 15 nucleotides align to TRBD2. V was pared by 3 bases and J by 3 bases, with 9 bases of the junction left unmatched. CDR3 length equals 18 residues. CDR1 and CDR2 from the germline V gene are SGHVS and FQNEAQ. CDR3 DNA sequence: TGTGCCAGCAGCTTTAGTAGCTCGGGACTAGCGGGAGGCTACGAGCAGTACTTC. Amino acid sequence: CASSFSSSGLAGGYEQYF.

This clone is a singleton in its sample. The rearrangement links TRBV7-2 to TRBJ2-1, with 7 nucleotides matching TRBD2. V gave up 2 bases and J gave up 10 bases; unmatched junction bases: 14. The germline CDR1 and CDR2 sequences are SGHTA and FQGNSA. The CDR3 runs 16 residues. CDR3 nucleotides: TGTGCCAGCAGCTTAAGTCCGCGGGGAGGGCCTGGGGAGCAGTTCTTC. Translation gives CASSLSPRGGPGEQFF.

The table lists this clone with a count of one. J is TRBJ2-3 and V is TRBV10-3, with 8 positions matching TRBD1. CDR3 length: 14 amino acids. The junction had 10 bases not matched to a gene; V was cut back by 11 bases and J by 3 bases. Germline V CDR1 and CDR2: ENHRY, SYGVKD. CDR3 sequence reads: CALSQGALTDTQYF. In nucleotides, the CDR3 is TGTGCCCTTTCCCAGGGGGCGCTTACAGATACGCAGTATTTT.

The chain links TRBV20-1 to TRBJ1-6; perhaps TRBD1 as D (5 bases). CDR3 length equals 11 residues. Per germline, CDR1 DFQATT and CDR2 SNEGSKA (reference sequence). V lost 6 bases, J lost 15 bases, and 15 bases lay in between. The CDR3 sequence: CSASIGGVLHF. The CDR3 DNA reads as TGCAGTGCCTCCATCGGGGGAGTCCTCCACTTT.

CDR3: CSVEGMRAGADLAGDITDTQYF. For the CDR3, the DNA is TGCAGCGTTGAAGGGATGAGGGCTGGAGCGGATCTAGCGGGGGATATCACAGATACGCAGTATTTT. The chain has TRBV29-1 and TRBJ2-3; 10 positions match TRBD2. CDR1 SQVTM and CDR2 ANQGSEA come from the germline V gene. CDR3 length: 22 amino acids. Germline trimming cut 1 base from V and 2 bases from J; bases unmatched to any gene: 24.

The genes are TRBV28 and TRBJ1-6, with a possible D match to TRBD1 (5 bases). Germline loops: CDR1 MDHEN, CDR2 SYDVKM. Deletions cut 5 bases from V and 7 bases from J, with 18 bases between. The CDR3 length is 16 residues. This CDR3 reads CASSPRPRAWNSPLHF. The DNA of the CDR3 is TGTGCCAGCAGTCCCCGCCCCAGGGCTTGGAATTCACCCCTCCACTTT.

This CDR3 reads CAIRGDRGDREPQHF. The CDR3 nucleotides are TGTGCCATCAGGGGGGACAGGGGGGACCGGGAGCCCCAGCATTTT. This chain uses TRBV10-3 with TRBJ1-5; TRBD1 aligns across 11 bases. V was pared by 6 bases and J by 8 bases, with 9 bases of the junction left unmatched. This CDR3 has 15 residues. The germline CDR1 and CDR2 sequences are ENHRY and SYGVKD.

The gene calls are TRBV15 and TRBJ2-1; 7 bases match TRBD2. The CDR3 has 16 residues. The V and J ends lost 0 bases and 3 bases, in that order; junction bases with no gene match: 5. Germline lookup yields CDR1 LNHNV and CDR2 YYDKDF (reference sequence). The CDR3 nucleotides are TGTGCCACCAGCAGAGAAGGAGCGGGGAACTACAATGAGCAGTTCTTC. Translated: CATSREGAGNYNEQFF.

The chain employs TRBV21-1 and TRBJ2-1; the table calls TRBD2, which could not be checked here. TRBV21-1 is noted as a pseudogene. The CDR3 is 15 amino acids. The CDR3 loop reads CASSKQTSGGNEQFF. CDR3 sequence (DNA): TGTGCCAGCAGCAAACAAACTAGCGGGGGCAATGAGCAGTTCTTC.

The CDR3 loop is CASSQSGAGLSYNEQFF. The CDR3 region has the DNA TGCGCCAGCAGCCAAAGCGGCGCGGGACTCTCCTACAATGAGCAGTTCTTC. The genes are TRBV4-3 and TRBJ2-1, with TRBD2 as a possible D gene (6 bases). Trimming removed 2 bases from V and 0 bases from J, with 14 bases in between. Germline CDR1 LGHNA, CDR2 YSLEER. The CDR3 is 17 residues long.

The chain combines TRBV7-8 with TRBJ1-4; maybe TRBD1 (5 bases). Germline V gene sequence: CDR1 SGHVS, CDR2 FQNEAQ. V shed 1 base and J shed 7 bases, with 19 bases lying between them. The CDR3 runs 17 residues. The CDR3 sequence is CASSLVPGGGGSEKLFF. The CDR3 DNA reads TGTGCCAGCAGCTTAGTGCCCGGGGGGGGTGGGAGTGAAAAACTGTTTTTT.

DNA of the CDR3: TGTGCTAGTGGTTTCTGGGAGAGCTCTGGAAACACCATATATTTT. It encodes CASGFWESSGNTIYF. The chain is built from TRBV12-5 and TRBJ1-3; unclear D gene. In germline, CDR1 is LGHNT, CDR2 FRNRAP. This CDR3 has 15 amino acids. V was clipped by 3 bases and J by 0 bases, with 9 bases between them. Supplemented by reference TRBV12-5 and TRBJ1-3, the full variable domain reads DARVTQTPRHKVTEMGQEVTMRCQPILGHNTVFWYRQTMMQGLELLAYFRNRAPLDDSGMPKDRFSAEMPDATLATLKIQPSEPRDSAVYFCASGFWESSGNTIYFGEGSWLTVV.

The CDR3 protein is CASSTNRGRTEQFF. CDR3 DNA: TGTGCCAGCAGTACAAACAGGGGGAGGACTGAGCAGTTCTTC. The J gene is TRBJ2-1, the V gene TRBV28, with 8 bases lining up with TRBD1. Unmatched junction bases numbered 9, after V lost 5 bases and J lost 9 bases. Germline-derived CDR1 and CDR2 are MDHEN and SYDVKM. This CDR3 spans 14 amino acids. The complete variable domain, with remaining parts taken from reference TRBV28 and TRBJ2-1, reads DVKVTQSSRYLVKRTGEKVFLECVQDMDHENMFWYRQDPGLGLRLIYFSYDVKMKEKGDIPEGYSVSREKKERFSLILESASTNQTSMYLCASSTNRGRTEQFFGPGTRLTVL.

The rearrangement joins TRBV19 to TRBJ2-7; 9 bases map to TRBD1. Germline values: CDR1 LNHDA, CDR2 SQIVND (reference sequence). V was clipped by 4 bases and J by 5 bases; unmatched bases: 6. This CDR3 is built from 14 residues. The CDR3 reads CASSTGTGPNEQYF. Here the CDR3 DNA reads TGTGCCAGTAGTACGGGGACAGGGCCTAACGAGCAGTACTTC.

This rearrangement joins TRBV2 to TRBJ1-3; D gene unclear. In germline, CDR1 is SNHLY, CDR2 FYNNEI. The CDR3 runs 15 residues. The V end lost 7 bases, the J end lost 2 bases, and 15 bases lay between the germline ends. The CDR3: CASNTFRDPGNTIYF. Written as DNA, the CDR3 is TGTGCCAGCAATACTTTTCGGGATCCTGGAAACACCATATATTTT.

V usage is TRBV24-1 and J usage is TRBJ1-3; D is possibly TRBD1 (5 bases). The CDR3 is 16 amino acids. V shed 0 bases and J shed 6 bases, with 14 bases lying between them. CDR1 and CDR2 (germline): KGHDR, SFDVKD. CDR3 sequence (DNA): TGTGCCACCAGTGATTTGCGGGGGGTAGCCCCAAACACCATATATTTT. It yields the protein CATSDLRGVAPNTIYF.

CDR3 region: CASSGAGQPSGNTIYF. Here the CDR3 DNA reads TGTGCCAGCAGTGGGGCCGGACAGCCCTCTGGAAACACCATATATTTT. The chain uses TRBV6-1 and TRBJ1-3; TRBD1 might be the D (6 bases). Germline values: CDR1 MNHNS, CDR2 SASEGT. The CDR3 totals 16 residues. The germline V and J ends were trimmed by 4 bases and 0 bases, with 13 bases remaining between them.

The chain is built from TRBV28 and TRBJ2-7; 11 positions agree with TRBD2. V lost 4 bases, J lost 3 bases, and 8 bases stayed unmatched. The CDR3 spans 16 residues. Germline CDR1 MDHEN, CDR2 SYDVKM. This CDR3 reads CASSSSSGGPYYEQYF. CDR3 DNA sequence: TGTGCCAGCAGTTCCTCTAGCGGGGGGCCTTACTACGAGCAGTACTTC.

This chain links TRBV3-1 (or the pseudogene TRBV3-2) with TRBJ2-1; 13 bases align to TRBD2. CDR1 LGHDT and CDR2 YNNKEL come from the germline V gene (reference sequence). The CDR3 sequence is 16 residues long. The V gene end was trimmed by 2 bases and the J gene end by 12 bases; junction bases not matched to a gene: 10. This chain's CDR3 is CASSQLLAGGPSGQFF. Written as DNA, the CDR3 is TGTGCCAGCAGCCAATTACTAGCGGGAGGGCCCTCGGGGCAGTTCTTC.

A single count supports this clone. The gene calls are TRBV6-5 and TRBJ2-3; TRBD2 might be the D (5 bases). The CDR3 has 15 amino acids. CDR1 and CDR2 from the germline V gene are MNHEY and SVGAGI. Trimming removed 4 bases at V and 0 bases at J, with 11 bases between. The CDR3 sequence: CASSSGIPSTDTQYF. The CDR3 DNA follows: TGTGCCAGCAGTTCCGGGATTCCTAGCACAGATACGCAGTATTTT.

In its sample, this clone was seen once. The chain recombines TRBV27 with TRBJ1-1; 7 nucleotides align to TRBD1. V shed 6 bases and J 6 bases; nucleotides not matched to a gene: 4. This CDR3 spans 12 amino acids. Per germline, CDR1 MNHEY and CDR2 SMNVEV (reference sequence). The CDR3 protein is CASREGQAEAFF. The CDR3 DNA sequence: TGTGCCAGCAGGGAAGGACAGGCTGAAGCTTTCTTT.

The chain joins TRBV28 to TRBJ2-3; 9 bases align to TRBD1. V lost 7 bases to trimming and J lost 3 bases; unmatched junction nucleotides: 5. This CDR3 comprises 14 residues. Per the germline V gene, CDR1 is MDHEN and CDR2 is SYDVKM. The CDR3: CASIGTGSTDTQYF. Here the CDR3 DNA reads TGTGCCAGCATTGGGACAGGGAGTACAGATACGCAGTATTTT.

This chain connects TRBV29-1 to TRBJ1-1, with TRBD1 matching 8 bases. The CDR3 extends over 11 amino acids. The ends lost 5 bases at V and 5 bases at J; junction bases unmatched: 1. Germline loops: CDR1 SQVTM, CDR2 ANQGSEA. As DNA, the CDR3 is TGCAGCGTTACAGGGGGGACTGAAGCTTTCTTT. Translated, it gives CSVTGGTEAFF.

The chain has TRBV5-1 and TRBJ2-7, with 8 bases fitting TRBD2. Germline V gene lookup returns CDR1 SGHRS and CDR2 YFSETQ. The CDR3 extends over 18 amino acids. V lost 0 bases and J lost 2; bases outside the gene matches: 13. DNA for the CDR3: TGCGCCAGCAGCTTGGTTAGTATAGGACTAGCAAGTGCCTACGAGCAGTACTTC. Translating gives CASSLVSIGLASAYEQYF.

The V gene is TRBV7-2, the J gene TRBJ2-3, with TRBD1 identical over 10 bases. Trimming removed 3 bases from V and 3 bases from J; junction bases left unmatched: 3. The length of the CDR3 is 15 residues. Germline V gene lookup returns CDR1 SGHTA and CDR2 FQGNSA. The CDR3 region is CASSLGQGRTDTQYF. As DNA, the CDR3 is TGTGCCAGCAGCTTGGGACAGGGGCGGACAGATACGCAGTATTTT.

This chain joins TRBV27 and TRBJ2-1; 7 nucleotides line up with TRBD1. The V segment lost 5 bases and the J segment 4 bases; nucleotides outside the gene matches: 14. Germline-derived CDR1 and CDR2 are MNHEY and SMNVEV (reference sequence). This CDR3 is built from 17 residues. CDR3 residues: CASSTPQGQGDYNEQFF. The CDR3 DNA sequence: TGTGCCAGCAGTACCCCACAAGGGCAGGGGGATTACAATGAGCAGTTCTTC.

The chain combines TRBV29-1 with TRBJ1-1, with TRBD1 matching over 8 bases. Germline V gene data show CDR1 as SQVTM and CDR2 as ANQGSEA. After removal of 6 bases from V and 6 bases from J, the junction contained 6 bases not matched to a gene. The length of the CDR3 is 12 residues. For the CDR3, the DNA is TGCAGCGTCGGACAGGGAGATTCTGAAGCTTTCTTT. This gives the protein CSVGQGDSEAFF. Supplemented by reference TRBV29-1 and TRBJ1-1, the full variable domain reads SAVISQKPSRDICQRGTSLTIQCQVDSQVTMMFWYRQQPGQSLTLIATANQGSEATYESGFVIDKFPISRPNLTFSTLTVSNMSPEDSSIYLCSVGQGDSEAFFGQGTRLTVV.